This T cell receptor beta chain comes out of a study of T cells after yellow fever vaccination. This CDR3 comprises 14 residues. V was clipped by 6 bases and J by 4 bases, with 16 bases between them. Looked up from germline, CDR1 is SGHNT and CDR2 is YYREEE (reference sequence). TCRdb re-called the 5' RACE reads through MiXCR, storing one row per CDR3 protein. This sample carries roughly 500,000 distinct CDR3 sequences, roughly 19% of them seen once, and the ten largest clones take over 11%. The clonotype comes from a man aged 25-45 years who received the YFV17D yellow fever vaccine. The input for sequencing was PBMCs, taken 15 days after the yellow fever booster vaccination. The chain couples TRBV5-4 to TRBJ1-1; D is ambiguous. The CDR3 spells CASKRALLGTEAFF. In DNA form, the CDR3 reads TGTGCCAGCAAGAGGGCCCTACTGGGCACTGAAGCTTTCTTT.